The 20 T cell receptor beta chains reported below all come from one sample, sequenced in a study of T cell repertoires and HLA-DP antigens. Sequenced by immunoSEQ multiplex PCR; TCRdb stores in-frame clones only, minus some. The sample consists of 65,000 to 90,000 clones, just under 80% of them appearing once. No antigen has been assigned to these receptors. Sequencing was done on a sample of CD4+ T cells from PBMCs. Every receptor here comes from a man in his sixties in good health and CMV-seronegative.

This chain links TRBV6-5 with TRBJ2-3; TRBD2 agrees at 7 bases. With V trimmed by 4 bases and J by 3 bases, 4 bases remained unmatched. CDR3 length: 14 residues. Germline-derived CDR1 and CDR2 are MNHEY and SVGAGI. DNA for the CDR3: TGTGCCAGCAGTTGGGGCGGGGGAACAGATACGCAGTATTTT. Encoded protein: CASSWGGGTDTQYF.

This chain uses TRBV28 with TRBJ2-3; D possibly corresponds to TRBD1 (7 bases). Germline assignment: CDR1 MDHEN and CDR2 SYDVKM. Trimming took off 3 bases at V and 3 bases at J, with 16 bases between the two ends. The CDR3 extends over 16 amino acids. CDR3 in amino acids: CASSLRQGGITDTQYF. The CDR3 DNA reads TGTGCCAGCAGTTTGCGGCAGGGGGGAATAACAGATACGCAGTATTTT.

The chain has TRBV6-6 and TRBJ1-5; no reliable D call. Trimming removed 0 bases from V and 5 bases from J, with 5 bases in between. Germline V gene sequence: CDR1 MNHNY, CDR2 SVGAGI (reference sequence). This CDR3 comprises 13 residues. For the CDR3, the DNA is TGTGCCAGCAGTTACTCGGGCTATCAGCCCCAGCATTTT. Translating gives CASSYSGYQPQHF.

The chain has TRBV25-1 and TRBJ1-5; tentative D call: TRBD1 (5 bases). CDR3 size: 15 residues. The V end lost 3 bases, the J end lost 2 bases, and 11 bases lay between the germline ends. Germline CDR1 reads MGHDK; CDR2 reads SYGVNS. The DNA of the CDR3 is TGTGCCAGCAGTGACGGGGGAGGGGGCAATCAGCCCCAGCATTTT. Residues: CASSDGGGGNQPQHF.

The chain joins TRBV28 to TRBJ2-7; D is unclear. CDR3 size: 13 residues. Germline V gene data show CDR1 as MDHEN and CDR2 as SYDVKM. Trimming cost V 6 bases and J 6 bases, with 15 bases left between them. The CDR3 DNA is TGTGCCAGCAGGCTGATGGGCGCGGCCGAGCAGTACTTC. It specifies CASRLMGAAEQYF. Full variable domain (outside the CDR3, taken from reference TRBV28 and TRBJ2-7): DVKVTQSSRYLVKRTGEKVFLECVQDMDHENMFWYRQDPGLGLRLIYFSYDVKMKEKGDIPEGYSVSREKKERFSLILESASTNQTSMYLCASRLMGAAEQYFGPGTRLTVT.

The chain couples TRBV7-2 to TRBJ2-7; no clear D gene. The CDR3 extends over 14 amino acids. Trimming left V 2 bases short and J 2 bases short, with 10 bases between. Germline lookup yields CDR1 SGHTA and CDR2 FQGNSA. The CDR3 DNA sequence: TGTGCCAGCAGCTTATTGGGCGGCCCCTACGAGCAGTACGTC. Its translation: CASSLLGGPYEQYV.

In this sample, this clone turned up a few times. The chain carries TRBV11-2 and TRBJ2-7, with 9 bases identical to TRBD1. The length of the CDR3 is 14 residues. Germline V gene data show CDR1 as SGHAT and CDR2 as FQNNGV. The V and J ends lost 5 bases and 7 bases, in that order; junction bases with no gene match: 9. CDR3 sequence: CASSLAGQGREQYF. In DNA, the CDR3 is TGTGCCAGCAGCCTGGCGGGACAGGGTAGAGAGCAGTACTTC. Full variable domain (remainder filled in from reference TRBV11-2 and TRBJ2-7): EAGVAQSPRYKIIEKRQSVAFWCNPISGHATLYWYQQILGQGPKLLIQFQNNGVVDDSQLPKDRFSAERLKGVDSTLKIQPAKLEDSAVYLCASSLAGQGREQYFGPGTRLTVT.

V usage is TRBV19 and J usage is TRBJ2-3, with 8 bases that match TRBD2. V gave up 0 bases and J gave up 3 bases; unmatched junction bases: 2. The CDR3 totals 15 residues. Per the germline V gene, CDR1 is LNHDA and CDR2 is SQIVND (reference sequence). The CDR3 loop reads CASSIEAGVTDTQYF. As DNA, the CDR3 is TGTGCCAGTAGTATAGAAGCGGGAGTAACAGATACGCAGTATTTT.

At least ten counts were recorded for this clone. The chain is built from TRBV19 and TRBJ2-7; perhaps TRBD1 as D (6 bases). This CDR3 spans 14 amino acids. Germline CDR1 LNHDA, CDR2 SQIVND (reference sequence). V was pared by 5 bases and J by 2 bases, with 13 bases between. DNA for the CDR3: TGTGCCAGTAGTCCTAAGGACAGAGCCTACGAGCAGTACGTC. Residues: CASSPKDRAYEQYV.

In its sample, this clone was seen a few times. This chain joins TRBV5-6 and TRBJ2-1; no firm D call. Germline assignment: CDR1 SGHDT and CDR2 YYEEEE. The CDR3 extends over 12 amino acids. V gave up 2 bases and J gave up 6 bases, with 6 bases separating them. As DNA, the CDR3 is TGTGCCAGCAGCTTCTCGGTCAATGAGCAGTTCTTC. Amino acids: CASSFSVNEQFF.

The chain's CDR3 is CASSESSNQPQHF. CDR3 bases: TGCGCCAGCAGTGAGTCCAGCAATCAGCCCCAGCATTTT. The rearrangement joins TRBV10-2 to TRBJ1-5; unclear D gene. The CDR3 spans 13 residues. V lost 0 bases and J lost 1, with 1 base in between. The germline V gene has CDR1 WSHSY and CDR2 SAAADI.

V is TRBV5-1 and J is TRBJ2-5; 11 positions match TRBD1. Germline V CDR1 and CDR2: SGHRS, YFSETQ. CDR3 length: 16 residues. The trim removed 4 bases at V and 3 bases at J, leaving 8 bases unmatched. CDR3 sequence (DNA): TGCGCCAGCAGCCGAACCGGGACAGGGGGGGAAGAGACCCAGTACTTC. It codes for CASSRTGTGGEETQYF.

This clone was seen more than once but under ten times. For the CDR3, the DNA is TGTGCCAGCAGCAACCCGGCAGGATGCAATCAGCCCCAGCATTTT. This encodes CASSNPAGCNQPQHF. The V and J genes are TRBV21-1 and TRBJ1-5; the D call in the table, TRBD1, was not verified against the DNA. TRBV21-1 corresponds to a pseudogene. The CDR3 has 15 residues.

This chain joins TRBV6-5 and TRBJ2-5, with D tentatively TRBD2 (6 bases). This CDR3 is 15 amino acids long. CDR1 is MNHEY and CDR2 is SVGAGI in the germline V gene. Between the trimmed V and J ends, which lost 7 bases and 1 base, there was a span of 16 bases. The CDR3 coding sequence is TGTGCCAGCACCCTGGAGGGTGGCGTCCAAGAGACCCAGTACTTC. Its protein product is CASTLEGGVQETQYF.

The CDR3 is CASSLVDGYEQYV. As DNA, the CDR3 is TGTGCCAGCAGCTTGGTCGACGGGTACGAGCAGTACGTC. The V and J genes are TRBV5-6 and TRBJ2-7; no reliable D call. CDR1 and CDR2 (germline): SGHDT, YYEEEE. Trimming shortened V by 0 bases and J by 4 bases, and 8 bases separated the two germline ends. This CDR3 region has 13 residues.

This clone came up once. Other DNA variants within this sample encode the same CDR3. The chain couples TRBV7-9 to TRBJ2-6, with D unresolved. V was clipped by 5 bases and J by 0 bases, with 8 bases between them. The CDR3 consists of 15 residues. The germline V gene has CDR1 SEHNR and CDR2 FQNEAQ (reference sequence). The CDR3 sequence is CASSPTVSGANVLTF. DNA of the CDR3: TGTGCCAGCAGCCCTACCGTCTCTGGGGCCAACGTCCTGACTTTC.

In this sample, this clone turned up many times. The chain carries TRBV7-9 and TRBJ1-3; possibly TRBD1 for D (5 bases). CDR1 is SEHNR and CDR2 is FQNEAQ in the germline V gene (reference sequence). V gave up 9 bases and J gave up 4 bases, with 16 bases separating them. This CDR3 spans 14 amino acids. The CDR3 nucleotides read TGTGCCAGTCTCACGGGGCTCCCAGGAAACACCATATATTTT. Translated, it gives CASLTGLPGNTIYF.

The chain's CDR3 is CASGQGANEKLFF. CDR3 nucleotides: TGTGCCAGCGGACAGGGGGCTAATGAAAAACTGTTTTTT. The chain joins TRBV6-1 to TRBJ1-4; 10 bases agree with TRBD1. Per germline, CDR1 MNHNS and CDR2 SASEGT. The CDR3 covers 13 residues. The trim removed 8 bases at V and 3 bases at J, leaving 0 bases unmatched.

The V call is TRBV2, the J call TRBJ2-3, with 13 bases matching TRBD2. The CDR3 extends over 13 amino acids. Looked up from germline, CDR1 is SNHLY and CDR2 is FYNNEI. Germline trimming cut 9 bases from V and 7 bases from J; bases unmatched to any gene: 4. CDR3: CARGTSGTNTQYF. For the CDR3, the DNA is TGTGCCAGGGGGACTAGCGGGACGAATACGCAGTATTTT.

The chain uses TRBV7-2 and TRBJ2-7; D not certain. This CDR3 comprises 13 residues. Germline CDR1 and CDR2: SGHTA and FQGNSA. The V end was cut by 5 bases, the J end by 7 bases, with 15 bases between. The CDR3 loop reads CASSLEAAREQYF. The CDR3 nucleotides read TGTGCCAGCAGCCTCGAGGCCGCACGGGAGCAGTACTTC. Full variable domain (remainder filled in from reference TRBV7-2 and TRBJ2-7): GAGVSQSPSNKVTEKGKDVELRCDPISGHTALYWYRQSLGQGLEFLIYFQGNSAPDKSGLPSDRFSAERTGGSVSTLTIQRTQQEDSAVYLCASSLEAAREQYFGPGTRLTVT.